The present T cell receptor beta chain was sequenced within a study of T cell repertoires in cytomegalovirus infection. For the study at large: Public TCR beta signatures provided an indication of both CMV infection and a matching HLA type.

About this clonotype: The target antigen is unknown.

General study results and limits: What dominated the ex vivo response were HLA-C-restricted CMV-specific TCR beta clonotypes. Of the TCR beta families, the public ones yielded a cumulative frequency that identified carriers of CMV plus the relevant HLA.

CDR1 and CDR2 from the germline V gene are SGHVS and FNYEAQ. V dropped 1 base and J dropped 6 bases, with 9 bases sitting between them. CDR3 length: 14 amino acids. TCRdb fed the reads into MiXCR, producing one record per CDR3 protein. This sample yields about 230,000 distinct CDR3 sequences, of which 20% to 25% are seen a single time; roughly 18% belongs to the top ten. Input material: CD8+ T cells from PBMCs. This TCR derives from a human donor in good health (CMV status not recorded). Some clones in this sample may be carry-over from other donors' samples. The chain couples TRBV7-6 to TRBJ2-2, with no clear D. The CDR3 DNA reads TGTGCCAGCAGCTTAGACCCCGGCCCCGGGGAGCTGTTTTTT. Translating gives CASSLDPGPGELFF.